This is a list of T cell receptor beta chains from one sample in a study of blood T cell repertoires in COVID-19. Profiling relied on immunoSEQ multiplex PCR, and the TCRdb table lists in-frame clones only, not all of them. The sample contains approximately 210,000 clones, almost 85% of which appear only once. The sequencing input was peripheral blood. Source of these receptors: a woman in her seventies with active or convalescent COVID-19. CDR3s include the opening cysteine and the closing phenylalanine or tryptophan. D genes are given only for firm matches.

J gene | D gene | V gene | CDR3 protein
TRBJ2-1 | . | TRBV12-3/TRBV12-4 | CASSSNNEQFF
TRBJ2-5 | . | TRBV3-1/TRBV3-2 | CASSQDLRAQYF
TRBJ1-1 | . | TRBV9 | CASSYVQNPNTEAFF
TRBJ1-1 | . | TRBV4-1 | CASSQLGLTGEAFF
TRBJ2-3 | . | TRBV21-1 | CASSKVSLDAGGHTDTQYF
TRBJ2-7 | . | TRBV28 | CASSLAGHGHEQYF
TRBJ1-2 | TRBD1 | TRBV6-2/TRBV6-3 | CASSYPRDRAAYGYTF
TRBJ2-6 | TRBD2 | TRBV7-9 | CASSREKKLAGNAGANVLTF
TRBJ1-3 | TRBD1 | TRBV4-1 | CASSPPGQGSSSGNTIYF
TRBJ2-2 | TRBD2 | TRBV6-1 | CASSAKTSGSTGELFF
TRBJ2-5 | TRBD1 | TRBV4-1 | CASSPYYARGQTQYF
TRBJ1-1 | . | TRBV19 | CASREQGNTEAFF
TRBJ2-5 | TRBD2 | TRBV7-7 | CASSAVAGVVETQYF
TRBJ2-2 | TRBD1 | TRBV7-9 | CASSFGTGFYTGELFF
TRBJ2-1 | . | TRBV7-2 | CASSLTSFNEQFF
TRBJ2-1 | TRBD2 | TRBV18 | CASSLAGDGHNEQFF
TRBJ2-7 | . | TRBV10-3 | CAAKTGASSYEQYF
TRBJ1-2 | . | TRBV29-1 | CSVGTGGNYGYTF
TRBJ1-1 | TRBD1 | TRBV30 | CAWSVGQINTEAFF
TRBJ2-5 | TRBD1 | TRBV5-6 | CASSPSGQGQETQYF
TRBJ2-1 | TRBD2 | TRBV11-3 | CASSTRLAEYNEQFF
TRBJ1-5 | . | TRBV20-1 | CSASPTRNSNQPQHF
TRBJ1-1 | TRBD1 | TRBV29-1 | CSVDDRANTEAFF
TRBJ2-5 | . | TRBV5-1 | CASSLISKALGQETQYF
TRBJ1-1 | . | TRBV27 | CASSITRNTEAFF
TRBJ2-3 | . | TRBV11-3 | CASSSRGGTDTQYF
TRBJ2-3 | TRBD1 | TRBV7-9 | CGGTRQGAADTQYF
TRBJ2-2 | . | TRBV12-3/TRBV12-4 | CASSLDGRGELFF
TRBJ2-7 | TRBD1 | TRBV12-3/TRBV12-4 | CASSLGTGVYF
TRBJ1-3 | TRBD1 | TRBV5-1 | CASSRTGDSSGNTIYF
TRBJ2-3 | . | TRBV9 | CASSVGTGGGGRTDTQYF
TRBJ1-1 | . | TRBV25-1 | CASREGSTEAFF
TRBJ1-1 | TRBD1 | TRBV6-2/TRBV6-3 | CASSNADRAGLSEAFF
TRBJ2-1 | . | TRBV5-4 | CASSANGLDEQFF
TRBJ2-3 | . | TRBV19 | CASRTGQIDTQYF
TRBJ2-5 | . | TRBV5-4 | CASSFEREAGTQYF
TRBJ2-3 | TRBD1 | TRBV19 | CASRMQGGMGDTQYF
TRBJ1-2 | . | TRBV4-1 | CASSQDRGRNLYGYTF
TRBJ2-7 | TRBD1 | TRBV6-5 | CASSYSNRGSYEQYF
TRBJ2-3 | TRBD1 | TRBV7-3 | CASSPGQGISNTDTQYF
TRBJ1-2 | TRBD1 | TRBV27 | CAILKHRGTGYTF
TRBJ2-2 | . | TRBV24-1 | CATSDLPGAGELFF
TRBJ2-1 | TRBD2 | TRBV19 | CASSRTSGRGVEQFF
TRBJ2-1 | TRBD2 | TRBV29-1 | CSVTRGTSGLNNEQFF
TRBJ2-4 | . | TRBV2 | CASSEAWLLAKNIQYF
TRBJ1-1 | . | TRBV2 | CASSEVLKAFF
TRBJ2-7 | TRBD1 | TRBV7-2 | CASSVIRQGTYEQYF
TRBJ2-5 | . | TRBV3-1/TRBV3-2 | CASSRDLPETQYF
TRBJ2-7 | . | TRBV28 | CASGGISYEQYF
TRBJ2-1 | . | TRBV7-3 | CASSKQGPLNNEQFF
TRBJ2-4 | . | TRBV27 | CASSLVGVRERNIQYF